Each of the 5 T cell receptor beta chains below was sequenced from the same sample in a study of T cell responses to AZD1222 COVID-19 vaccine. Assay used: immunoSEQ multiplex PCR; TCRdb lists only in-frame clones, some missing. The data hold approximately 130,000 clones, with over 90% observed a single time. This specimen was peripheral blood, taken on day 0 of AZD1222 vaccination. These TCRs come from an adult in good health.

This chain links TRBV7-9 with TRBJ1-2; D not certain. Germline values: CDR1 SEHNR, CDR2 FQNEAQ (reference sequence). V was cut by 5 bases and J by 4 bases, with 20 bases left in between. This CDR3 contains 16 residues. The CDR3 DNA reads TGTGCCAGCAGCCTCCCGAGGGTATCTGGAGTCTATGGCTACACCTTC. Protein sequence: CASSLPRVSGVYGYTF.

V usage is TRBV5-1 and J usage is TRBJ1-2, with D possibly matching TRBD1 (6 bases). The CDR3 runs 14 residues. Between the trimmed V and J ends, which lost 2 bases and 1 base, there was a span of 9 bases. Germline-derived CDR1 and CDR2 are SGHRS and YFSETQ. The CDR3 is CASSFGQINYGYTF. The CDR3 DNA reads TGCGCCAGCAGCTTTGGACAGATTAACTATGGCTACACCTTC.

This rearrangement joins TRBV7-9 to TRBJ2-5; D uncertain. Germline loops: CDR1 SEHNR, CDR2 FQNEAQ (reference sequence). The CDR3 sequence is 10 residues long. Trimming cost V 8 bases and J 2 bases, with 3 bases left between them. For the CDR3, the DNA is TGTGCCAGCCAGCAAGAGACCCAGTACTTC. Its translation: CASQQETQYF.

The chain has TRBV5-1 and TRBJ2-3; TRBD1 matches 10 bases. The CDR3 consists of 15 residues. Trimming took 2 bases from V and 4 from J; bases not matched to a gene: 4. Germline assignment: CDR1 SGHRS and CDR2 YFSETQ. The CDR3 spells CASSLGQGGPDTQYF. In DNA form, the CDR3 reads TGCGCCAGCAGCTTAGGACAGGGGGGCCCAGATACGCAGTATTTT.

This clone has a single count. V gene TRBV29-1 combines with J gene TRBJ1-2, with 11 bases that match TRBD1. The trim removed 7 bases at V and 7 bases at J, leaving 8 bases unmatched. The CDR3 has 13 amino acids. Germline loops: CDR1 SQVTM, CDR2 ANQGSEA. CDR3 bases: TGCAGCGCCCAGGACAGGGGGCGTTTTGGCTACACCTTC. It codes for CSAQDRGRFGYTF.